Listed here are 17 T cell receptor beta chains from one sample, sequenced in a study of shared clonotypes between healthy human individuals. It was CD45RO-negative cells, positively selected for CCR7, that made up naive CD8 cells, with terminally differentiated effector memory CD45RA+ cells excluded. Only in-frame clones appear in the TCRdb table, and some are missing; sequencing was by immunoSEQ multiplex PCR. The table records 1.5 million to 2.5 million clones, about 95% of them present only once. The material sequenced was naive CD8+ T cells sorted from blood. The receptors were gathered from a man aged 18 to 35 in good health.

The chain uses TRBV2 and TRBJ2-2, with 9 bases that match TRBD1. CDR3 length equals 16 residues. V was clipped by 10 bases and J by 4 bases; unmatched bases: 13. Germline V gene data show CDR1 as SNHLY and CDR2 as FYNNEI. The CDR3 is CAIRNPQGALTGELFF. CDR3 sequence (DNA): TGTGCCATCCGGAACCCACAGGGGGCGCTCACCGGGGAGCTGTTTTTT.

The chain joins TRBV4-2 to TRBJ2-5; D gene unclear. CDR1 LGHNA and CDR2 YNFKEQ come from the germline V gene. Trimming took 2 bases from V and 5 from J, leaving 3 bases between them. This CDR3 comprises 11 residues. The CDR3 region has the DNA TGTGCCAGCAGCCAATCGGAGACCCAGTACTTC. As protein: CASSQSETQYF.

The rearrangement uses TRBV6-5 and TRBJ2-7; 9 bases map to TRBD1. The germline CDR1 and CDR2 sequences are MNHEY and SVGAGI. V shed 5 bases, J shed 5 bases, and the junction held 10 bases outside the gene matches. This CDR3 has 15 amino acids. The CDR3 nucleotides read TGTGCCAGCAGTGGATCGGGACAGGGACACGACGAGCAGTACTTC. Translated, it gives CASSGSGQGHDEQYF.

The chain has TRBV19 and TRBJ2-7; D may be TRBD2 (6 bases). The germline V gene has CDR1 LNHDA and CDR2 SQIVND (reference sequence). This CDR3 has 15 residues. V lost 4 bases and J lost 3, with 16 bases in between. CDR3 amino acids: CASSTSPASVYEQYF. The CDR3 nucleotides are TGTGCCAGTAGTACATCCCCGGCTAGCGTCTACGAGCAGTACTTC.

The chain is built from TRBV4-1 and TRBJ2-7, with unresolved D. CDR3 size: 16 residues. V dropped 1 base and J dropped 2 bases, with 15 bases sitting between them. From germline, CDR1 is MGHRA and CDR2 YSYEKL. The CDR3 DNA is TGCGCCAGCAGCCAAGGTTTCGCAGTTGGAACCTACGAGCAGTACTTC. Its translation is CASSQGFAVGTYEQYF.

Of note for this clone: Other nucleotide sequences in the sample specify the same CDR3. The chain joins TRBV7-3 to TRBJ2-5, with a weak D call TRBD2 (6 bases). The CDR3 consists of 14 residues. V lost 5 bases and J lost 5, with 15 bases in between. From germline, CDR1 is SGHTA and CDR2 FQGTGA. The CDR3 DNA reads TGTGCCAGCAGCCCCTCCGGCGGGGTTGAGACCCAGTACTTC. It translates to CASSPSGGVETQYF.

The chain links TRBV10-3 to TRBJ1-5; weak D call: TRBD1 (5 bases). This CDR3 is built from 15 residues. CDR1 ENHRY and CDR2 SYGVKD come from the germline V gene. V gave up 4 bases and J gave up 0 bases, with 10 bases separating them. The CDR3 bases are TGTGCCATCAGTGGGGACGGTGATAGCAATCAGCCCCAGCATTTT. It yields the protein CAISGDGDSNQPQHF.

J is TRBJ1-3 and V is TRBV2; perhaps TRBD1 as D (6 bases). V lost 6 bases, J lost 0 bases, and 12 bases lay in between. CDR3 length equals 15 residues. Germline V gene data show CDR1 as SNHLY and CDR2 as FYNNEI. The CDR3 reads CASSRKGDSGNTIYF. The CDR3 region has the DNA TGTGCCAGCAGCCGGAAGGGGGACTCTGGAAACACCATATATTTT.

The chain couples TRBV7-2 to TRBJ2-2, with 7 bases identical to TRBD2. Per germline, CDR1 SGHTA and CDR2 FQGNSA. V dropped 5 bases and J dropped 5; count of bases not matched to a gene: 11. The CDR3 is 16 amino acids. CDR3 amino acids: CASSPGLVPGTGELFF. The CDR3 coding sequence is TGTGCCAGCAGCCCAGGACTAGTCCCGGGAACCGGGGAGCTGTTTTTT.

On this clone: Within the sample, other DNA sequences also encode this same CDR3. This sequence joins TRBV7-9 and TRBJ2-2, with 8 bases aligning to TRBD1. Germline lookup yields CDR1 SEHNR and CDR2 FQNEAQ (reference sequence). The V segment lost 5 bases and the J segment 1 base; nucleotides outside the gene matches: 6. The CDR3 is made up of 16 amino acids. The CDR3 spells CASSPTGTGNTGELFF. The DNA of the CDR3 is TGTGCCAGCAGCCCTACCGGGACAGGGAACACCGGGGAGCTGTTTTTT.

V is TRBV9 and J is TRBJ2-7; 7 bases match TRBD2. In germline, CDR1 is SGDLS, CDR2 YYNGEE. CDR3 length: 14 residues. The junction had 4 bases not matched to a gene; V was cut back by 4 bases and J by 0 bases. The CDR3: CASSQGLFSYEQYF. The CDR3 DNA reads as TGTGCCAGCAGCCAGGGACTATTCTCCTACGAGCAGTACTTC. Full variable domain (remainder filled in from reference TRBV9 and TRBJ2-7): DSGVTQTPKHLITATGQRVTLRCSPRSGDLSVYWYQQSLDQGLQFLIQYYNGEERAKGNILERFSAQQFPDLHSELNLSSLELGDSALYFCASSQGLFSYEQYFGPGTRLTVT.

This chain's CDR3 is CASSWGTKGEQYF. The CDR3 region has the DNA TGTGCCAGCAGCTGGGGGACAAAGGGGGAGCAGTACTTC. V usage is TRBV5-4 and J usage is TRBJ2-7; TRBD1 is a possible D gene (6 bases). The CDR3 totals 13 residues. V was cut by 3 bases and J by 7 bases, with 14 bases left in between. Germline V gene sequence: CDR1 SGHNT, CDR2 YYREEE (reference sequence).

The CDR3 loop is CASTSPLAGGLEETQYF. CDR3 nucleotides: TGTGCCAGCACCTCCCCGCTAGCGGGGGGTTTGGAAGAGACCCAGTACTTC. The V and J genes are TRBV2 and TRBJ2-5; 11 bases map to TRBD2. CDR3 length: 17 residues. Germline assignment: CDR1 SNHLY and CDR2 FYNNEI. With 7 bases clipped from V and 3 bases from J, the junction kept 13 bases outside the gene matches.

This clone has just one count. The chain couples TRBV27 to TRBJ1-1; tentatively, D is TRBD1 (5 bases). The CDR3 is made up of 15 amino acids. From germline, CDR1 is MNHEY and CDR2 SMNVEV (reference sequence). V was clipped by 4 bases and J by 0 bases, with 12 bases between them. CDR3 sequence: CASSSTWGMNTEAFF. DNA of the CDR3: TGTGCCAGCAGTTCCACCTGGGGGATGAACACTGAAGCTTTCTTT.

The rearrangement uses TRBV11-2 and TRBJ2-7; 10 nucleotides match TRBD1. The CDR3 loop spans 16 amino acids. Germline-derived CDR1 and CDR2 are SGHAT and FQNNGV. V was clipped by 4 bases and J by 3 bases; unmatched bases: 9. The CDR3 coding sequence is TGTGCCAGCAGCTGGGACAGGGGTGAGCGGCACTACGAGCAGTACTTC. It yields the protein CASSWDRGERHYEQYF.

V is TRBV27 and J is TRBJ2-3; 14 bases match TRBD2. This CDR3 region has 18 residues. CDR1 is MNHEY, CDR2 SMNVEV, per germline (reference sequence). With V trimmed by 1 base and J by 2 bases, 5 bases remained unmatched. In DNA, the CDR3 is TGTGCCAGCAGTTTATTGGGACTAGCGGGAGACCCCACAGATACGCAGTATTTT. It codes for CASSLLGLAGDPTDTQYF.

This sequence joins TRBV6-6 and TRBJ2-2, with 9 bases lining up with TRBD1. The J segment lost 6 bases and the V segment lost 6 bases, leaving 11 bases of the junction unmatched. In germline, CDR1 is MNHNY, CDR2 SVGAGI (reference sequence). The CDR3 runs 16 residues. CDR3 residues: CASRLDGQGYPGELFF. The CDR3 DNA sequence: TGTGCCAGCAGGCTTGATGGACAGGGGTATCCCGGGGAGCTGTTTTTT.